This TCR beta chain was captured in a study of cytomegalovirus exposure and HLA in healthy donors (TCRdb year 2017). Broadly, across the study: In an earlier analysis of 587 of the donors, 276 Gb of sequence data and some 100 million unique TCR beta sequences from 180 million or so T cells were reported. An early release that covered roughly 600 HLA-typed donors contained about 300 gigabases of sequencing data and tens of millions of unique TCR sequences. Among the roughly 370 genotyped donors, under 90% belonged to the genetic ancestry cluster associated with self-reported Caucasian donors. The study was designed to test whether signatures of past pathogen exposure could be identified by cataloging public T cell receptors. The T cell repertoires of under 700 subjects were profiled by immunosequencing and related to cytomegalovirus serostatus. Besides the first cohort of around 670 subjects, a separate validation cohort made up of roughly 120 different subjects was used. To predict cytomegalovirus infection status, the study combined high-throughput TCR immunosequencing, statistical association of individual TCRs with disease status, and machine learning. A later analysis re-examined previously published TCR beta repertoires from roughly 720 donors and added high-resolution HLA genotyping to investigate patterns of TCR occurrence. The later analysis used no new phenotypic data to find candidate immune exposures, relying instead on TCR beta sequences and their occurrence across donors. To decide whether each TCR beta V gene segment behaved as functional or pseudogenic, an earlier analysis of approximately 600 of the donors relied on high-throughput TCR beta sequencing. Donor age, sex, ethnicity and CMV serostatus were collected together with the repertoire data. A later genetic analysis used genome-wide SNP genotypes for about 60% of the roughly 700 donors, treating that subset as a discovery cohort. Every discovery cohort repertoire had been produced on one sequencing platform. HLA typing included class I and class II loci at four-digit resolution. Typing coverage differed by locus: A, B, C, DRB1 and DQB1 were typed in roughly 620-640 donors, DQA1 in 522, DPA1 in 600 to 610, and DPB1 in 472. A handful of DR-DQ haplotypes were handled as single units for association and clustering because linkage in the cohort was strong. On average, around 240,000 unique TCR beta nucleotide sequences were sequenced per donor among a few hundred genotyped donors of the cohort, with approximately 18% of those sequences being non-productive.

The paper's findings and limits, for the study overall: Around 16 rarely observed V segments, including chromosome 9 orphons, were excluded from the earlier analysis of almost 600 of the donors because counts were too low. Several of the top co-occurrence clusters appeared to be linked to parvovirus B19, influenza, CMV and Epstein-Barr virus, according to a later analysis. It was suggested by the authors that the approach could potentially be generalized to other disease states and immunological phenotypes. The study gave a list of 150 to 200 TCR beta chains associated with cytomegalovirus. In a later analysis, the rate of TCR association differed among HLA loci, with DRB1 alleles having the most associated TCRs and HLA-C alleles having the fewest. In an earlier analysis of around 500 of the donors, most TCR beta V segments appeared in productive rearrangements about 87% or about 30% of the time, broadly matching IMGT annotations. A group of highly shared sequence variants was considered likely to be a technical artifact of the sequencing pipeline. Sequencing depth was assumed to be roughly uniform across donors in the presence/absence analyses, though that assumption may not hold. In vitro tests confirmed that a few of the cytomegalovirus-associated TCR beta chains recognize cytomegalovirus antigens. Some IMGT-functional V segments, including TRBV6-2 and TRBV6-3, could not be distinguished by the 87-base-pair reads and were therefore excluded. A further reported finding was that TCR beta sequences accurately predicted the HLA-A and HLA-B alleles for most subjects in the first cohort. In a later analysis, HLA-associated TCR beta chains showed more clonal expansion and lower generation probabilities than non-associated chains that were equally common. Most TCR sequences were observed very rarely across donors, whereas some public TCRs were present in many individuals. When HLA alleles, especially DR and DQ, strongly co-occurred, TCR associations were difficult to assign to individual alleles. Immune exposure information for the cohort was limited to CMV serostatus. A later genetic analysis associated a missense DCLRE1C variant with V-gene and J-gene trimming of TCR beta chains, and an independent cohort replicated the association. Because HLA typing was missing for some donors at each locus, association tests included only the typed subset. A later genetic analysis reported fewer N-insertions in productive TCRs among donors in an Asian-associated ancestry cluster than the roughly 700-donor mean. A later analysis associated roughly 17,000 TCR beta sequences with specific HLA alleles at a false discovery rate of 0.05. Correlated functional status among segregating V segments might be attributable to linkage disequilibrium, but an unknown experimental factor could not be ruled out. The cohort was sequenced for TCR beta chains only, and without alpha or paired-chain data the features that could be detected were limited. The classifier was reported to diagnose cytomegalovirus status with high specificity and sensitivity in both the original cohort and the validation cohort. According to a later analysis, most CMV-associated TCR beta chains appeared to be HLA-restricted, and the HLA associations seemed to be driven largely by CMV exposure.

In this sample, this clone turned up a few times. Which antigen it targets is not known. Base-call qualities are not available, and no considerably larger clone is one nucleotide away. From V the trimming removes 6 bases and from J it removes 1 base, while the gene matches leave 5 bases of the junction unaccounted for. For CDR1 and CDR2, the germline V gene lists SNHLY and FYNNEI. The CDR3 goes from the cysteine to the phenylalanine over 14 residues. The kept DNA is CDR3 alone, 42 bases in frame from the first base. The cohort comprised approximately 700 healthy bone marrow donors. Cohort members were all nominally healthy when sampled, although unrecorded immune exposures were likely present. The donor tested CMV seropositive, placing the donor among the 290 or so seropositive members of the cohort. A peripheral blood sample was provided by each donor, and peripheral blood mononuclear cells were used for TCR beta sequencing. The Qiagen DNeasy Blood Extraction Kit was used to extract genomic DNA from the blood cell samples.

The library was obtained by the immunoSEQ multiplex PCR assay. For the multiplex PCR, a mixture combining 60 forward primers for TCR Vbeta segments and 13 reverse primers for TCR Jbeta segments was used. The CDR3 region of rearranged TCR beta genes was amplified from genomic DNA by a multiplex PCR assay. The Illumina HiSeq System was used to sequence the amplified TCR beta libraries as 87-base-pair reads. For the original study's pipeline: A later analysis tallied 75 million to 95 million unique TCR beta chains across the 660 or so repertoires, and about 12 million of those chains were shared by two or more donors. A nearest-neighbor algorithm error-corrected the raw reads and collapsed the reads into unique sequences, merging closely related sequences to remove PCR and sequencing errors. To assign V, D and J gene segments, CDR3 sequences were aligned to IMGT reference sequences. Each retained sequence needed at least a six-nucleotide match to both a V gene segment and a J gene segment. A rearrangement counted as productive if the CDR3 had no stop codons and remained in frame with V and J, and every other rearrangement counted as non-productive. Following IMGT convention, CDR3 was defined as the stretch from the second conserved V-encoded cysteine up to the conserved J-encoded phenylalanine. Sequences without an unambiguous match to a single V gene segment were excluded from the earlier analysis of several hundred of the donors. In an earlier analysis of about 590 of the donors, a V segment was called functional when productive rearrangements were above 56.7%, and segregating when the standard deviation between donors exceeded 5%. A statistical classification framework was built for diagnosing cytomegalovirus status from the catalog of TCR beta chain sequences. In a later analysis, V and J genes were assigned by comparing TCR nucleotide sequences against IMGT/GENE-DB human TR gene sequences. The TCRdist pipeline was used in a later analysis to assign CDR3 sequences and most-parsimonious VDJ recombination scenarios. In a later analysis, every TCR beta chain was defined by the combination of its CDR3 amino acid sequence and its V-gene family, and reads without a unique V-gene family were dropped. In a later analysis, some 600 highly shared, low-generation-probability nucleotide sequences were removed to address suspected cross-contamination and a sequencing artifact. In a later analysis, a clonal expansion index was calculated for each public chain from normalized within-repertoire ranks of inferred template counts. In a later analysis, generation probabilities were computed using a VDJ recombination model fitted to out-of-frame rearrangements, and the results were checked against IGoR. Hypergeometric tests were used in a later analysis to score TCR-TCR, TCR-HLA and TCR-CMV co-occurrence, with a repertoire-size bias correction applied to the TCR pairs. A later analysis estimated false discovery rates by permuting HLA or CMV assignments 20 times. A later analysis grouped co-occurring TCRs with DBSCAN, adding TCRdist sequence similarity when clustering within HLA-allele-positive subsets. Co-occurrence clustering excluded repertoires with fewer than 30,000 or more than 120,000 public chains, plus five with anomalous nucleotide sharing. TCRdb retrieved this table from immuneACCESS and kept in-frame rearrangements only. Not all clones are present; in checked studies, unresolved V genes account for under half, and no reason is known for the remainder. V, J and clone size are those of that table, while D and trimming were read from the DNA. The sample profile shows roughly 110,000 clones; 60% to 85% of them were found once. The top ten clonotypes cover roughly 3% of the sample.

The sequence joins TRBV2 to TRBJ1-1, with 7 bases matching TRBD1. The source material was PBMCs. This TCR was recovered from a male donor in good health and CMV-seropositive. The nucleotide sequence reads TGTGCCAGCAGACTCTGGACAGGGAACACTGAAGCTTTCTTT. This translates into CASRLWTGNTEAFF.